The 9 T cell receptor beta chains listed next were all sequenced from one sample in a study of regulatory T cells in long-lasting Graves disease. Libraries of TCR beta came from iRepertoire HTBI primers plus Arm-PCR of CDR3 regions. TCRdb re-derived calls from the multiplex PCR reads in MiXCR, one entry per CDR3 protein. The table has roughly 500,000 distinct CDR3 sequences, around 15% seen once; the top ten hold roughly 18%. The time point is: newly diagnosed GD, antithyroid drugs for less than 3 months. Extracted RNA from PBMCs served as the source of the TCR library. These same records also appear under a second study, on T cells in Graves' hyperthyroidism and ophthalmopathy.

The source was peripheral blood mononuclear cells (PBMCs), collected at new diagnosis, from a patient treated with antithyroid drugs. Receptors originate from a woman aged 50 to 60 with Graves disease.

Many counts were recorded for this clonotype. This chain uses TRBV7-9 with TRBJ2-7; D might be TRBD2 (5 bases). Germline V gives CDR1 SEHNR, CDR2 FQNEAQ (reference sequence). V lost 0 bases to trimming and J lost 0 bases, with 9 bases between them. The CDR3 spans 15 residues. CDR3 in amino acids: CASSLAGSRSYEQYF. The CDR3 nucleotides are TGTGCCAGCAGCTTAGCTGGGAGTCGCTCCTACGAGCAGTACTTC.

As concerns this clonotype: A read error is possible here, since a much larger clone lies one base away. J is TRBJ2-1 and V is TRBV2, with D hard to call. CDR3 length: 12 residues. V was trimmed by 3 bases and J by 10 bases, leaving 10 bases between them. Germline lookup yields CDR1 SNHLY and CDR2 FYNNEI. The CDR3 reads CASSDGFSEQFF. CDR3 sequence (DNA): TGTGCCAGCAGTGATGGTTTTAGCGAGCAGTTCTTC.

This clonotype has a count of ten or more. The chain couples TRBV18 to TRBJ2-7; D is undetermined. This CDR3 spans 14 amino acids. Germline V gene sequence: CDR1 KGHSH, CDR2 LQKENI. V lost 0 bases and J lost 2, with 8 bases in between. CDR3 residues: CASSPPSAPYEQYF. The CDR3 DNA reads TGTGCCAGCTCACCACCAAGCGCACCCTACGAGCAGTACTTC.

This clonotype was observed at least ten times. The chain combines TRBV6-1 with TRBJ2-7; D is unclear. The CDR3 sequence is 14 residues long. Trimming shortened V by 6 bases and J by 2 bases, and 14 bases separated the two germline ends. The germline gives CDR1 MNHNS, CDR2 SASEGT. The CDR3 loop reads CASSLGRLPYEQYF. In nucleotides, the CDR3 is TGTGCCAGCAGCCTCGGAAGACTCCCCTACGAGCAGTACTTC.

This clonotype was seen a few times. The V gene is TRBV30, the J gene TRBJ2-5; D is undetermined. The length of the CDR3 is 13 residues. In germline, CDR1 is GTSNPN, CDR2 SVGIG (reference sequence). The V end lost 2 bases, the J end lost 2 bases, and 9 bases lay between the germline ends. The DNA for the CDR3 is TGTGCCTGGAGTTTGGTGTTACAAGAGACCCAGTACTTC. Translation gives CAWSLVLQETQYF.

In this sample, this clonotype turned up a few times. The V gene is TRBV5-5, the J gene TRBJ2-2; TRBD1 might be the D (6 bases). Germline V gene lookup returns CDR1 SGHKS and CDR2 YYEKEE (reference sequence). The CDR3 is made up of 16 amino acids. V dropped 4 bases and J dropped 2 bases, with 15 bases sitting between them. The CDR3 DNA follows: TGTGCCAGCAGCCCGGTCCCAGGGGCCAACACCGGGGAGCTGTTTTTT. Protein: CASSPVPGANTGELFF.

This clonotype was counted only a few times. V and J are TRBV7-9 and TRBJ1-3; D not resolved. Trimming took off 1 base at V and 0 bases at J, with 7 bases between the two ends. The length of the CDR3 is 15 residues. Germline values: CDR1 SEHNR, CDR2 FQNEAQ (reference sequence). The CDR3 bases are TGTGCCAGCAGCTTAGACAGACCCTCTGGAAACACCATATATTTT. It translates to CASSLDRPSGNTIYF.

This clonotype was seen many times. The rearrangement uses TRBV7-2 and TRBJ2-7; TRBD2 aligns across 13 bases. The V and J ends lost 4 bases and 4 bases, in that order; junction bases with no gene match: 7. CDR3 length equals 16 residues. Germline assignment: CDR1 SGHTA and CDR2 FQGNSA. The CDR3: CASSSRTSGRMYEQYF. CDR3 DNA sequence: TGTGCCAGCAGCTCGCGGACTAGCGGGAGAATGTACGAGCAGTACTTC.

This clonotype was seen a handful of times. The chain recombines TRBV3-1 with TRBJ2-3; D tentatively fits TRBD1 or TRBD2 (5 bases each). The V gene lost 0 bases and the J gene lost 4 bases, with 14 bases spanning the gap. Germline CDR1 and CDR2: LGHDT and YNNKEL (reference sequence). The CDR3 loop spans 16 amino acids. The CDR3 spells CASSQDLAYRPDTQYF. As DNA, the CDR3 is TGTGCCAGCAGCCAAGATTTAGCGTACAGGCCAGATACGCAGTATTTT.